These 21 T cell receptor beta chains share one sample of origin, sequenced in a study of response to subunit inactivated influenza vaccine. Each CDR3 protein is one row after TCRdb ran MiXCR on the RT-PCR reads. The sample shows 150,000 to 200,000 distinct CDR3 sequences, 12% of them seen only once. A further study also used this sample, focusing on T cells expressing NK-cell markers. That paper adds: UMIs accompanied the 5'RACE template switching by which TCR beta cDNA was made.

The material was CD8+ T cells sorted from PBMCs, obtained 11 to 12 days after vaccination. Every receptor here comes from a man aged 45-65 years who received an inactivated influenza vaccine.

The gene calls are TRBV4-3 and TRBJ2-1, with TRBD2 as a possible D gene (6 bases). Germline V gives CDR1 LGHNA, CDR2 YSLEER. The V gene lost 2 bases and the J gene lost 6 bases, with 17 bases spanning the gap. This CDR3 has 16 residues. CDR3 residues: CASSQLGGSLGNEQFF. CDR3 sequence (DNA): TGCGCCAGCAGCCAATTGGGGGGTTCCTTGGGCAATGAGCAGTTCTTC.

This sequence joins TRBV12-3 or TRBV12-4 and TRBJ2-7; D may be TRBD2 (6 bases). Trimming cost V 6 bases and J 7 bases, with 19 bases left between them. This CDR3 is 14 amino acids long. The CDR3 region has the DNA TGTGCCAGCAGCCGGCTGGGGGGAGGTGTGGAGCAGTACTTC. It yields the protein CASSRLGGGVEQYF.

This clonotype was seen a few times. The chain couples TRBV12-3 or TRBV12-4 to TRBJ2-6; 7 bases align to TRBD2. The V gene end was trimmed by 11 bases and the J gene end by 0 bases; junction bases not matched to a gene: 7. The CDR3 sequence is 15 residues long. The CDR3 nucleotides read TGTGCCTGTGGGGGGGGACCCTCTGGGGCCAACGTCCTGACTTTC. This translates into CACGGGPSGANVLTF.

This clonotype has more than one count but fewer than ten. The chain couples TRBV2 to TRBJ2-1; the D gene is possibly TRBD2 (6 bases). Germline CDR1 reads SNHLY; CDR2 reads FYNNEI. The CDR3 consists of 18 residues. The V end lost 2 bases, the J end lost 2 bases, and 19 bases lay between the germline ends. CDR3 DNA sequence: TGTGCCAGCAGTGAACTTGCTGGCATGGGACTTACCTACAATGAGCAGTTCTTC. Residues: CASSELAGMGLTYNEQFF.

The CDR3 DNA follows: TGTGCCAGCAGCGTAGAGAGCGGAGACTACAATGAGCAGTTCTTC. Translated: CASSVESGDYNEQFF. This rearrangement joins TRBV9 to TRBJ2-1; possible D gene TRBD2, 5 bases. Per the germline V gene, CDR1 is SGDLS and CDR2 is YYNGEE. The CDR3 is 15 residues long. The germline V and J ends were trimmed by 0 bases and 3 bases, with 10 bases remaining between them.

This clonotype turned up a few times. The V and J genes are TRBV7-3 and TRBJ2-1, with TRBD1 matching over 7 bases. This CDR3 spans 18 amino acids. Trimming at V came to 3 bases and at J to 1 base, leaving 12 bases not matched to a gene. Germline V gives CDR1 SGHTA, CDR2 FQGTGA. The CDR3 spells CASSLTTGVKPSYNEQFF. CDR3 bases: TGTGCCAGCAGCTTGACTACAGGGGTGAAGCCTTCCTACAATGAGCAGTTCTTC. The whole variable domain, remainder taken from reference TRBV7-3 and TRBJ2-1, is GAGVSQTPSNKVTEKGKYVELRCDPISGHTALYWYRQSLGQGPEFLIYFQGTGAADDSGLPNDRFFAVRPEGSVSTLKIQRTERGDSAVYLCASSLTTGVKPSYNEQFFGPGTRLTVL.

This clonotype was observed many times. V gene TRBV12-3 or TRBV12-4 combines with J gene TRBJ2-6; unclear D gene. The CDR3 is made up of 17 amino acids. Trimming left V 5 bases short and J 0 bases short, with 14 bases between. In nucleotides, the CDR3 is TGTGCCAGCAGTCCAGACACCTTCTTCTCTGGGGCCAACGTCCTGACTTTC. This codes for CASSPDTFFSGANVLTF.

This clonotype came up a few times. The V gene is TRBV29-1, the J gene TRBJ2-1; D possibly corresponds to TRBD2 (5 bases). Germline CDR1 is SQVTM and CDR2 is ANQGSEA. Trimming cost V 0 bases and J 7 bases, with 13 bases left between them. The CDR3 has 14 residues. CDR3 coding DNA: TGCAGCGTTGAAGATCGGACTGGGGTTAATGAGCAGTTCTTC. This translates into CSVEDRTGVNEQFF.

This clonotype has more than one count but fewer than ten. The CDR3 DNA is TGTGCCAGCAGCAAACCGACTAGCGGGGGTTCAGATACGCAGTATTTT. This gives the protein CASSKPTSGGSDTQYF. The chain uses TRBV7-2 and TRBJ2-3; 12 nucleotides line up with TRBD2. This CDR3 spans 16 amino acids. Unmatched junction bases numbered 7, after V lost 5 bases and J lost 4 bases. Germline V gives CDR1 SGHTA, CDR2 FQGNSA.

This clonotype was counted a few times. The chain has TRBV5-6 and TRBJ2-1; D may be TRBD1 (6 bases). From germline, CDR1 is SGHDT and CDR2 YYEEEE. The CDR3 length is 14 residues. V lost 2 bases and J lost 2, with 8 bases in between. The CDR3 DNA reads TGTGCCAGCAGCTTAGGGACAACCTACAATGAGCAGTTCTTC. It translates to CASSLGTTYNEQFF.

The V and J genes are TRBV24-1 and TRBJ2-2; D is possibly TRBD1 (6 bases). Germline V gene sequence: CDR1 KGHDR, CDR2 SFDVKD. CDR3 length: 17 amino acids. The V end was cut by 6 bases, the J end by 2 bases, with 18 bases between. The CDR3 sequence is CATSNNREQGNTGELFF. CDR3 nucleotide sequence: TGTGCCACCAGTAACAACCGGGAACAGGGAAACACCGGGGAGCTGTTTTTT.

CDR3 sequence (DNA): TGTGCCTGGAACCACTGGACAGGGGGCATGGAGACCCAGTACTTC. Its translation: CAWNHWTGGMETQYF. The V and J genes are TRBV30 and TRBJ2-5, with 11 positions matching TRBD1. Germline V CDR1 and CDR2: GTSNPN, SVGIG (reference sequence). The CDR3 has 15 residues. Trimming removed 4 bases from V and 5 bases from J; junction bases left unmatched: 9.

This clonotype was counted many times. V and J are TRBV20-1 and TRBJ2-1; 8 positions agree with TRBD2. V shed 0 bases, J shed 7 bases, and the junction held 11 bases outside the gene matches. Per germline, CDR1 DFQATT and CDR2 SNEGSKA (reference sequence). This CDR3 region has 16 residues. CDR3 region: CSARDPASGRGNEQFF. For the CDR3, the DNA is TGCAGTGCTAGAGATCCGGCGAGCGGGAGAGGGAATGAGCAGTTCTTC.

This clonotype has a count of ten or more. The rearrangement joins TRBV5-6 to TRBJ1-2, with a possible D match to TRBD1 (5 bases). CDR1 is SGHDT, CDR2 YYEEEE, per germline. Between the trimmed V and J ends, which lost 1 base and 2 bases, there was a span of 15 bases. The CDR3 consists of 16 residues. The CDR3 DNA follows: TGTGCCAGCAGCTTGAGGGTGTGGGGACCCAACTATGGCTACACCTTC. It codes for CASSLRVWGPNYGYTF.

CDR3 nucleotide sequence: TGTGCCAGCAGCTTAGAGGGACAGATTTTCTACAATGAGCAGTTCTTC. Protein sequence: CASSLEGQIFYNEQFF. V gene TRBV7-8 combines with J gene TRBJ2-1; 7 bases align to TRBD1. The J segment lost 3 bases and the V segment lost 1 base, leaving 6 bases of the junction unmatched. The CDR3 length is 16 residues. From germline, CDR1 is SGHVS and CDR2 FQNEAQ.

This clonotype was seen many times. V gene TRBV15 combines with J gene TRBJ2-7; TRBD1 aligns across 10 bases. Germline lookup yields CDR1 LNHNV and CDR2 YYDKDF (reference sequence). J gave up 7 bases and V 1 base, and 7 bases lay outside the gene matches. This CDR3 has 15 amino acids. In DNA form, the CDR3 reads TGTGCCACCAGCAGAGGGACAGGGGGAAAGGGGGAGCAGTACTTC. It is translated as CATSRGTGGKGEQYF.

The rearrangement joins TRBV28 to TRBJ2-5; the D call may be TRBD1 or TRBD2 (5 bases each). The CDR3 spans 12 residues. Germline CDR1 and CDR2: MDHEN and SYDVKM. Trimming removed 6 bases from V and 7 bases from J, with 12 bases in between. DNA of the CDR3: TGTGCCAGCAGCCCGGCTGGGGGGACCCAGTACTTC. The encoded protein is CASSPAGGTQYF.

The chain uses TRBV2 and TRBJ2-7; D is unclear. Trimming stripped 6 bases from V and 0 bases from J, with 12 bases between. CDR3 size: 14 residues. From germline, CDR1 is SNHLY and CDR2 FYNNEI. The CDR3 reads CASSPWRSSYEQYF. In DNA form, the CDR3 reads TGTGCCAGCAGCCCCTGGCGGAGCTCCTACGAGCAGTACTTC.

This clonotype turned up a few times. The J gene is TRBJ2-7, the V gene TRBV10-2; TRBD1 is a possible D gene (7 bases). Germline V lookup: CDR1 WSHSY, CDR2 SAAADI. Trimming removed 8 bases at V and 5 bases at J, with 16 bases between. The CDR3 has 13 amino acids. CDR3 sequence: CASLSGGHDEQYF. DNA for the CDR3: TGCGCCAGCTTATCAGGGGGGCATGACGAGCAGTACTTC.

This clonotype occurred a few times. The chain uses TRBV11-2 and TRBJ2-5; 7 bases are shared with TRBD2. The J segment lost 4 bases and the V segment lost 3 bases, leaving 11 bases of the junction unmatched. This CDR3 region has 16 residues. Germline V CDR1 and CDR2: SGHAT, FQNNGV. This CDR3 is CASSLGPAGQTETQYF. DNA of the CDR3: TGTGCCAGCAGCTTGGGGCCAGCGGGGCAAACAGAGACCCAGTACTTC.

This chain uses TRBV7-2 with TRBJ2-1; 7 bases agree with TRBD2. This CDR3 has 11 residues. After removal of 5 bases from V and 12 bases from J, the junction contained 4 bases not matched to a gene. Germline V lookup: CDR1 SGHTA, CDR2 FQGNSA. CDR3 sequence: CASSPGGMQFF. The CDR3 DNA is TGTGCCAGCAGCCCCGGGGGGATGCAGTTCTTC.